These T cell receptor beta chains were read from a single sample in a study of neurological immune-mediated disorders. MiXCR, applied by TCRdb to the 5' RACE reads, yields one record per CDR3 protein. The sample lists about 120,000 distinct CDR3 sequences; more than 2.5% were seen once. Sequencing input: PBMCs. These receptors originate from a young woman with multiple sclerosis. CDR3s include the opening cysteine and the closing phenylalanine or tryptophan. The D gene is left open where the match is weak. The size entry is marked missing in some rows and otherwise reads once, few, many or a size class.

many	NA	TRBJ1-2	TRBV6-6	16	CASSLDTDQMNYGYTF	TGTGCCAGCAGCCTGGACACGGATCAGATGAACTATGGCTACACCTTC
many	NA	TRBJ2-5	TRBV20-1	11	CSATGKETQYF	TGCAGTGCTACAGGGAAGGAGACCCAGTACTTC
many	NA	TRBJ1-1	TRBV6-6	18	CASSLLLQGTLMNTEAFF	TGTGCCAGCAGCCTACTACTCCAGGGTACCCTCATGAACACTGAAGCTTTCTTT
many	TRBD2	TRBJ2-3	TRBV7-2	15	CASSLAGQYTDTQYF	TGTGCCAGCAGCCTAGCGGGACAGTACACAGATACGCAGTATTTT
many	TRBD1	TRBJ1-1	TRBV18	17	CASSYYGTGLLNTEAFF	TGTGCCAGCTCATATTACGGGACAGGGCTCCTCAACACTGAAGCTTTCTTT
many	NA	TRBJ1-1	TRBV18	17	CASSPRQTGARPTEAFF	TGTGCCAGCTCACCACGTCAGACGGGGGCGCGACCCACTGAAGCTTTCTTT
many	NA	TRBJ2-1	TRBV5-1	15	CASSPAAGKGNEQFF	TGCGCCAGCAGCCCGGCGGCAGGGAAAGGCAATGAGCAGTTCTTC
many	NA	TRBJ1-2	TRBV20-1	12	CSARFSNYGYTF	TGCAGTGCTAGATTCAGCAACTATGGCTACACCTTC
NA	TRBD1	TRBJ2-3	TRBV5-5	16	CASSARTGMGTDTQYF	TGTGCCAGCAGCGCGCGGACAGGGATGGGGACAGATACGCAGTATTTT
many	TRBD2	TRBJ2-1	TRBV6-5	12	CASRGGDSEQFF	TGTGCCAGCAGGGGGGGGGACTCCGAGCAGTTCTTC
many	TRBD1	TRBJ1-1	TRBV7-9	13	CASNKQGRTEAFF	TGTGCCAGCAACAAACAGGGGAGGACTGAAGCTTTCTTT
many	NA	TRBJ1-1	TRBV12-3/TRBV12-4	12	CASIRRDTEAFF	TGTGCCAGCATTCGCAGGGACACTGAAGCTTTCTTT
many	NA	TRBJ2-5	TRBV20-1	14	CSARELVRTETQYF	TGCAGTGCTAGGGAGTTGGTGCGAACGGAGACCCAGTACTTC
NA	NA	TRBJ2-6	TRBV7-9	16	CASSLKMWAGANVLTF	TGTGCCAGCAGCCTGAAAATGTGGGCCGGGGCCAACGTCCTGACTTTC
many	TRBD1	TRBJ1-1	TRBV10-3	17	CAISGRQGGASNTEAFF	TGTGCCATCAGTGGGAGACAGGGGGGTGCTTCGAACACTGAAGCTTTCTTT
NA	TRBD2	TRBJ2-1	TRBV6-2/TRBV6-3	15	CASSTIAGSHNEQFF	TGTGCCAGCAGTACAATAGCGGGAAGTCACAATGAGCAGTTCTTC
many	NA	TRBJ1-2	TRBV20-1	13	CSARSLQIYGYTF	TGCAGTGCTAGATCTCTTCAAATCTATGGCTACACCTTC
many	NA	TRBJ1-3	TRBV29-1	12	CSVEATRGHIYF	TGCAGCGTTGAAGCCACGAGGGGCCACATATATTTT
many	NA	TRBJ1-4	TRBV20-1	15	CSARAAAATNEKLFF	TGCAGTGCTAGGGCAGCCGCGGCAACTAATGAAAAACTGTTTTTT
many	NA	TRBJ1-1	TRBV12-3/TRBV12-4	14	CASSYRVMNTEAFF	TGTGCCAGCAGTTACAGGGTTATGAACACTGAAGCTTTCTTT
many	NA	TRBJ1-6	TRBV9	15	CASSVGSSYNSPLHF	TGTGCCAGCAGCGTAGGGAGCTCCTATAATTCACCCCTCCACTTT
many	TRBD1	TRBJ2-7	TRBV7-9	14	CASSSRDSAYEQYF	TGTGCCAGCAGCTCCCGGGACAGCGCGTACGAGCAGTACTTC
many	TRBD2	TRBJ2-5	TRBV27	15	CASTGLAGGPETQYF	TGTGCCAGCACCGGACTAGCGGGAGGGCCGGAGACCCAGTACTTC
many	TRBD2	TRBJ2-1	TRBV12-3/TRBV12-4	14	CASSLGFSGAEQFF	TGTGCCAGCAGTTTAGGGTTTAGCGGGGCTGAGCAGTTCTTC
many	NA	TRBJ2-2	TRBV7-2	16	CASSLVPTSNTGELFF	TGTGCCAGCAGCTTAGTCCCCACTTCGAACACCGGGGAGCTGTTTTTT
many	NA	TRBJ2-7	TRBV5-6	14	CASSLVASTYEQYF	TGTGCCAGCAGCTTGGTGGCCAGCACTTACGAGCAGTACTTC
few	NA	TRBJ1-3	TRBV6-2/TRBV6-3	14	CASSPTRTRNTIYF	TGTGCCAGCAGTCCGACAAGAACAAGAAACACCATATATTTT
many	NA	TRBJ2-5	TRBV20-1	13	CSATRSGAETQYF	TGCAGTGCTACGCGATCAGGGGCAGAGACCCAGTACTTC
NA	NA	TRBJ2-7	TRBV15	13	CATSRGGEYEQYF	TGTGCCACAAGCAGAGGGGGAGAGTACGAGCAGTACTTC
few	NA	TRBJ1-2	TRBV20-1	12	CSANTPNYGYTF	TGCAGTGCGAACACCCCGAACTATGGCTACACCTTC
many	TRBD2	TRBJ2-7	TRBV20-1	14	CSAPVAGVPYEQYF	TGCAGTGCTCCCGTAGCGGGAGTACCCTACGAGCAGTACTTC
many	NA	TRBJ1-2	TRBV6-5	13	CASRETGSYGYTF	TGTGCCAGCAGAGAGACAGGCAGCTATGGCTACACCTTC
many	TRBD1	TRBJ2-7	TRBV12-3/TRBV12-4	16	CASSLEGTGGPYEQYF	TGTGCCAGCAGTTTAGAAGGGACAGGGGGCCCCTACGAGCAGTACTTC
many	TRBD1	TRBJ2-7	TRBV5-1	12	CASSKTGYEQYF	TGCGCCAGCAGCAAGACAGGGTACGAGCAGTACTTC
many	NA	TRBJ2-5	TRBV3-1	14	CASSQQGLQETQYF	TGTGCCAGCAGCCAGCAGGGACTCCAAGAGACCCAGTACTTC
many	TRBD2	TRBJ2-7	TRBV4-1	18	CASSQDLAGGLSSYEQYF	TGCGCCAGCAGCCAAGATCTGGCGGGGGGGTTGTCAAGCTACGAGCAGTACTTC
many	TRBD2	TRBJ2-3	TRBV5-6	17	CASSLRVAGSPADTQYF	TGTGCCAGCAGCTTGAGGGTAGCGGGGTCCCCCGCAGATACGCAGTATTTT
many	NA	TRBJ1-3	TRBV2	16	CASSSEWGSSGNTIYF	TGTGCCAGCAGTAGCGAGTGGGGGAGCTCTGGAAACACCATATATTTT
many	NA	TRBJ2-7	TRBV5-1	14	CASFTGQGDHEQYF	TGCGCCAGCTTCACAGGGCAGGGCGACCACGAGCAGTACTTC
few	NA	TRBJ1-5	TRBV5-1	15	CASSLDGFSNQPQHF	TGCGCCAGCAGCTTGGACGGCTTTAGCAATCAGCCCCAGCATTTT
many	NA	TRBJ1-1	TRBV7-9	10	CASSADEAFF	TGTGCCAGCAGCGCCGATGAAGCTTTCTTT
NA	NA	TRBJ2-3	TRBV6-5	11	CASGLENTQYF	TGTGCCAGTGGCTTGGAAAATACGCAGTATTTT
many	NA	TRBJ1-1	TRBV4-1	13	CASSPLGTTEAFF	TGCGCCAGCAGCCCACTTGGGACCACTGAAGCTTTCTTT
many	TRBD2	TRBJ2-1	TRBV20-1	15	CSASGSGRKFNEQFF	TGCAGTGCTAGTGGTTCCGGGAGGAAATTTAATGAGCAGTTCTTC
many	NA	TRBJ2-7	TRBV4-3	17	CASSQDFVEGGRYEQYF	TGCGCCAGCAGCCAAGATTTTGTCGAAGGGGGGCGTTACGAGCAGTACTTC
many	TRBD1	TRBJ1-1	TRBV10-2	14	CASRANDRGLEAFF	TGCGCCAGCAGGGCTAATGACAGGGGGCTTGAAGCTTTCTTT
many	NA	TRBJ2-1	TRBV29-1	11	CSVDEYNEQFF	TGCAGCGTTGACGAGTACAATGAGCAGTTCTTC
many	TRBD1	TRBJ1-2	TRBV20-1	14	CSASRVQGNYGYTF	TGCAGTGCTAGTCGGGTACAGGGGAACTATGGCTACACCTTC
many	TRBD1	TRBJ1-2	TRBV4-1	15	CASSQDPRGTYGYTF	TGCGCCAGCAGCCAAGACCCCAGGGGGACCTATGGCTACACCTTC
many	NA	TRBJ2-5	TRBV12-3/TRBV12-4	13	CASSFAGQETQYF	TGTGCCAGCAGTTTCGCGGGCCAAGAGACCCAGTACTTC
many	NA	TRBJ2-7	TRBV5-1	12	CASSSPSGEQYF	TGCGCCAGCAGCTCCCCCAGCGGCGAGCAGTACTTC
many	NA	TRBJ1-1	TRBV7-2	15	CASSLDRAVNTEAFF	TGTGCCAGCAGCTTAGACCGGGCGGTGAACACTGAAGCTTTCTTT
many	NA	TRBJ2-5	TRBV6-5	14	CASSYFSGQETQYF	TGTGCCAGCAGTTACTTCTCCGGCCAAGAGACCCAGTACTTC
few	NA	TRBJ1-1	TRBV20-1	17	CSARDPLGDHLRERAFF	TGCAGTGCTAGAGACCCCTTGGGGGATCATCTTAGGGAGAGAGCTTTCTTT
many	NA	TRBJ2-3	TRBV20-1	13	CSANRVGTDTQYF	TGCAGTGCTAACAGGGTGGGCACAGATACGCAGTATTTT
many	TRBD1	TRBJ1-2	TRBV20-1	15	CSARETGLANYGYTF	TGCAGTGCTAGGGAGACAGGGTTGGCCAACTATGGCTACACCTTC
NA	NA	TRBJ2-1	TRBV12-3/TRBV12-4	16	CASSGLLATGGNEQFF	TGTGCCAGCAGTGGCTTACTAGCGACAGGCGGGAATGAGCAGTTCTTC
many	TRBD1	TRBJ2-1	TRBV4-3	16	CASSPDRGTVYNEQFF	TGCGCCAGCAGCCCGGACAGGGGTACTGTATACAATGAGCAGTTCTTC
many	NA	TRBJ2-2	TRBV6-1	15	CASSERPGWAGELFF	TGTGCCAGCAGCGAGAGACCTGGATGGGCCGGGGAGCTGTTTTTT